Shown below are 24 T cell receptor beta chains from a single sample sequenced in a study of blood T cell repertoires in COVID-19. Generated by immunoSEQ multiplex PCR, the TCRdb table keeps only in-frame clones and is missing some. The sample includes under 150,000 clones, roughly 90% of them seen just once. The specimen sequenced was peripheral blood. Receptors originate from a woman in her 70s who had recovered from COVID-19.

This chain joins TRBV11-2 and TRBJ1-2; 7 positions match TRBD1. V lost 5 bases to trimming and J lost 4 bases; unmatched junction nucleotides: 10. This CDR3 spans 15 amino acids. Per germline, CDR1 SGHAT and CDR2 FQNNGV. The CDR3 loop reads CASSPTRQGSYGYTF. The CDR3 DNA reads as TGTGCCAGCAGCCCCACCAGACAGGGATCCTATGGCTACACCTTC.

This clone showed up just a few times. This chain joins TRBV18 and TRBJ2-1; 8 bases are shared with TRBD2. V was clipped by 9 bases and J by 14 bases; unmatched bases: 9. The CDR3 totals 11 residues. Germline CDR1 reads KGHSH; CDR2 reads LQKENI. The CDR3 loop reads CARADSGGEFF. DNA of the CDR3: TGTGCCAGGGCCGATTCGGGAGGGGAGTTCTTC.

The V gene is TRBV12-3 or TRBV12-4, the J gene TRBJ2-7; D ambiguous. This CDR3 comprises 11 residues. V lost 6 bases and J 7 bases, leaving 10 bases between the germline ends. The CDR3 spells CASSHSWEQYF. DNA for the CDR3: TGTGCCAGCAGCCACTCGTGGGAGCAGTACTTC.

The chain recombines TRBV5-4 with TRBJ2-3, with D possibly TRBD1 on 6 matching bases. The germline CDR1 and CDR2 sequences are SGHNT and YYREEE (reference sequence). CDR3 size: 16 residues. Trimming took off 0 bases at V and 2 bases at J, with 13 bases between the two ends. The CDR3 reads CASSLVGGAHTDTQYF. The CDR3 DNA sequence: TGTGCCAGCAGCTTGGTAGGGGGAGCGCACACAGATACGCAGTATTTT. The whole variable domain, remainder taken from reference TRBV5-4 and TRBJ2-3, is ETGVTQSPTHLIKTRGQQVTLRCSSQSGHNTVSWYQQALGQGPQFIFQYYREEENGRGNFPPRFSGLQFPNYSSELNVNALELDDSALYLCASSLVGGAHTDTQYFGPGTRLTVL.

The genes are TRBV7-9 and TRBJ2-3, with no clear D. The CDR3 extends over 15 amino acids. With 5 bases removed from V and 5 bases from J, the gap between germline ends came to 17 bases. Germline V gene sequence: CDR1 SEHNR, CDR2 FQNEAQ (reference sequence). CDR3 DNA sequence: TGTGCCAGCAGCCCCCCGGCCTTCCGAGGAGATACGCAGTATTTT. This gives the protein CASSPPAFRGDTQYF.

The chain couples TRBV28 to TRBJ2-7; 12 positions match TRBD2. The CDR3 covers 15 residues. Per the germline V gene, CDR1 is MDHEN and CDR2 is SYDVKM. J gave up 6 bases and V 6 bases, and 9 bases lay outside the gene matches. Written as DNA, the CDR3 is TGTGCCAGCAGAAGACTAGCGGGAGTCGGGCTCGAGCAGTACTTC. Encoded protein: CASRRLAGVGLEQYF. The entire variable domain, with the rest obtained from reference TRBV28 and TRBJ2-7, is as follows: DVKVTQSSRYLVKRTGEKVFLECVQDMDHENMFWYRQDPGLGLRLIYFSYDVKMKEKGDIPEGYSVSREKKERFSLILESASTNQTSMYLCASRRLAGVGLEQYFGPGTRLTVT.

The sample holds a few counts of this clone. The genes are TRBV27 and TRBJ2-7, with 7 bases identical to TRBD2. CDR1 is MNHEY, CDR2 SMNVEV, per germline (reference sequence). The CDR3 runs 15 residues. The V and J ends lost 6 bases and 4 bases, in that order; junction bases with no gene match: 12. CDR3 coding DNA: TGTGCCAGCAGAAGTCGGTTTATGGGGGGGTACGAGCAGTACTTC. It yields the protein CASRSRFMGGYEQYF.

J is TRBJ2-2 and V is TRBV4-2; D is ambiguous. Trimming removed 7 bases from V and 0 bases from J, with 9 bases in between. Germline V gives CDR1 LGHNA, CDR2 YNFKEQ. There are 14 residues in the CDR3. CDR3 loop: CASKSEPNTGELFF. The CDR3 DNA is TGTGCCAGCAAGAGCGAACCGAACACCGGGGAGCTGTTTTTT.

The rearrangement joins TRBV18 to TRBJ1-1, with 7 bases aligning to TRBD1. Germline-derived CDR1 and CDR2 are KGHSH and LQKENI. Trimming cost V 0 bases and J 1 base; bases outside gene matches: 5. The CDR3 is 16 residues long. CDR3 residues: CASSPPAGQWNTEAFF. The CDR3 region has the DNA TGTGCCAGCTCACCACCGGCGGGACAGTGGAACACTGAAGCTTTCTTT.

The chain couples TRBV18 to TRBJ1-6; 7 nucleotides match TRBD1. The trim removed 6 bases at V and 8 bases at J, leaving 7 bases unmatched. Germline CDR1 reads KGHSH; CDR2 reads LQKENI. This CDR3 spans 14 amino acids. DNA for the CDR3: TGTGCCAGCTCGATGACAGGGCGGGATTCACCCCTCCACTTT. Its protein product is CASSMTGRDSPLHF.

The chain links TRBV5-5 to TRBJ2-1; tentatively, D is TRBD2 (6 bases). V lost 6 bases and J 2 bases, leaving 15 bases between the germline ends. CDR3 size: 15 residues. Germline V gene sequence: CDR1 SGHKS, CDR2 YYEKEE (reference sequence). DNA for the CDR3: TGTGCCAGCACCTGGGACTCTAAGGCCTACAATGAGCAGTTCTTC. Translating gives CASTWDSKAYNEQFF.

The chain has TRBV7-2 and TRBJ1-1, with D possibly TRBD1 on 6 matching bases. V lost 3 bases and J lost 6, with 11 bases in between. The CDR3 has 13 amino acids. The germline V gene encodes CDR1 SGHTA and CDR2 FQGNSA. CDR3 DNA: TGTGCCAGCAGCTTTCGACAGGACGCTGAAGCTTTCTTT. This encodes CASSFRQDAEAFF.

The V gene is TRBV18, the J gene TRBJ2-5; weak D call: TRBD1 (7 bases). Germline-derived CDR1 and CDR2 are KGHSH and LQKENI. The CDR3 covers 15 residues. The germline V and J ends were trimmed by 5 bases and 1 base, with 14 bases remaining between them. CDR3 DNA sequence: TGTGCCAGCTCATCCAACAGGGGAGGCCAAGAGACCCAGTACTTC. Translation: CASSSNRGGQETQYF.

This rearrangement joins TRBV19 to TRBJ2-5, with 12 bases fitting TRBD2. Germline values: CDR1 LNHDA, CDR2 SQIVND (reference sequence). The CDR3 is 15 amino acids. Trimming cost V 7 bases and J 4 bases; bases outside gene matches: 7. This CDR3 reads CASTSSGRALETQYF. The DNA for the CDR3 is TGTGCCAGTACTTCTAGCGGGAGGGCCTTAGAGACCCAGTACTTC.

This chain uses TRBV18 with TRBJ1-4, with 7 bases identical to TRBD1. This CDR3 region has 15 residues. Germline values: CDR1 KGHSH, CDR2 LQKENI. J lost 2 bases, V lost 3 bases, and 3 bases had no gene match. In nucleotides, the CDR3 is TGTGCCAGCTCACCCCAACAGGGGACTAATGAAAAACTGTTTTTT. This translates into CASSPQQGTNEKLFF.

The chain employs TRBV10-3 and TRBJ2-7; no clear D. V was cut by 4 bases and J by 2 bases, with 9 bases left in between. This CDR3 is 13 amino acids long. CDR1 is ENHRY, CDR2 SYGVKD, per germline. The CDR3 DNA follows: TGTGCCATCAGTGGCGGTCCTGCCTACGAGCAGTACTTC. Translated: CAISGGPAYEQYF.

This chain uses TRBV14 with TRBJ2-5; 9 bases align to TRBD2. Germline values: CDR1 SGHDN, CDR2 FVKESK. There are 15 residues in the CDR3. J lost 5 bases, V lost 3 bases, and 7 bases had no gene match. For the CDR3, the DNA is TGTGCCAGCAGCCACGGCGGGAGGGCTTTCGAGACCCAGTACTTC. It translates to CASSHGGRAFETQYF.

V is TRBV4-3 and J is TRBJ2-7; 12 nucleotides line up with TRBD2. Germline V gives CDR1 LGHNA, CDR2 YSLEER. There are 15 residues in the CDR3. The V gene end was trimmed by 3 bases and the J gene end by 5 bases; junction bases not matched to a gene: 5. The CDR3 bases are TGCGCCAGCAGCCAGACTAGCGGGAGCACCGACGAGCAGTACTTC. Protein product: CASSQTSGSTDEQYF.

This chain uses TRBV18 with TRBJ1-5; the D gene is possibly TRBD1 (6 bases). The CDR3 sequence is 15 residues long. Germline values: CDR1 KGHSH, CDR2 LQKENI. The germline V and J ends were trimmed by 6 bases and 7 bases, with 19 bases remaining between them. CDR3 sequence reads: CASSLNPGQVQPQHF. DNA of the CDR3: TGTGCCAGCTCTCTCAATCCGGGACAAGTCCAGCCCCAGCATTTT.

The CDR3 coding sequence is TGTGCCAGCAGCTTTTCGGGGGGCGCGGGTTATCAGCCCCAGCATTTT. As protein: CASSFSGGAGYQPQHF. The chain is built from TRBV5-6 and TRBJ1-5; D may be TRBD1 (6 bases). Germline values: CDR1 SGHDT, CDR2 YYEEEE. Trimming took off 2 bases at V and 5 bases at J, with 17 bases between the two ends. CDR3 size: 16 residues.

This clone has just one count. The chain employs TRBV5-1 and TRBJ1-4, with TRBD1 matching over 7 bases. V shed 5 bases and J 8 bases; nucleotides not matched to a gene: 12. Germline CDR1 reads SGHRS; CDR2 reads YFSETQ. The CDR3 runs 15 residues. The CDR3 bases are TGCGCCAGCAGACCCCAGGGGGTACGGGGCGAAAAACTGTTTTTT. This gives the protein CASRPQGVRGEKLFF.

V is TRBV18 and J is TRBJ2-1; 7 bases line up with TRBD2. After removal of 3 bases from V and 4 bases from J, the junction contained 6 bases not matched to a gene. The CDR3 sequence is 15 residues long. Germline V lookup: CDR1 KGHSH, CDR2 LQKENI. CDR3 DNA: TGTGCCAGCTCACCCCCCGGGAGGCCTTACAATGAGCAGTTCTTC. It translates to CASSPPGRPYNEQFF.

V gene TRBV19 combines with J gene TRBJ2-7; 8 nucleotides line up with TRBD2. This CDR3 region has 13 residues. Germline V gives CDR1 LNHDA, CDR2 SQIVND (reference sequence). V trimming: 5 bases; J trimming: 12 bases; junction bases outside the gene matches: 12. For the CDR3, the DNA is TGTGCCAGTAGTCGGGGGGGGGCGGAAACCCGGTACTTC. It is translated as CASSRGGAETRYF.

The chain links TRBV5-6 to TRBJ2-1, with a weak D call TRBD2 (7 bases). The germline gives CDR1 SGHDT, CDR2 YYEEEE. The CDR3 contains 16 residues. Trimming pared 6 bases from V and 7 bases from J, leaving 23 bases between. CDR3 residues: CASTIWGASGANEQFF. The CDR3 DNA is TGTGCCAGCACCATTTGGGGGGCTAGCGGAGCTAATGAGCAGTTCTTC.